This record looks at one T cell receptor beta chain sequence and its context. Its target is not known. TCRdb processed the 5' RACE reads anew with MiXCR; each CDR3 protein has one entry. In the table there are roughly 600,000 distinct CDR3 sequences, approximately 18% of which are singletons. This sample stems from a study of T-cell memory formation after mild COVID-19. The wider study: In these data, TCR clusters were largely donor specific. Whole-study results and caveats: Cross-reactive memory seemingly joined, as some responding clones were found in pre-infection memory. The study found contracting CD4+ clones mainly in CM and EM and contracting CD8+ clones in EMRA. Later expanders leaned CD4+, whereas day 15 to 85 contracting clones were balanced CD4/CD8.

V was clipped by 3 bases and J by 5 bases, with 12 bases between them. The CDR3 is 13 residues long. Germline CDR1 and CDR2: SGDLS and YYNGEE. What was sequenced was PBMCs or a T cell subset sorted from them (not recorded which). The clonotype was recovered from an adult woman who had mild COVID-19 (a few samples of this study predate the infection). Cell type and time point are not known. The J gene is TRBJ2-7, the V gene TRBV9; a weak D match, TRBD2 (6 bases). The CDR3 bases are TGTGCCAGCAGCGCGGACTATTTCCACGAGCAGTACTTC. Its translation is CASSADYFHEQYF. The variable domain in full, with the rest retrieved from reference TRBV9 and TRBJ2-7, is DSGVTQTPKHLITATGQRVTLRCSPRSGDLSVYWYQQSLDQGLQFLIQYYNGEERAKGNILERFSAQQFPDLHSELNLSSLELGDSALYFCASSADYFHEQYFGPGTRLTVT.